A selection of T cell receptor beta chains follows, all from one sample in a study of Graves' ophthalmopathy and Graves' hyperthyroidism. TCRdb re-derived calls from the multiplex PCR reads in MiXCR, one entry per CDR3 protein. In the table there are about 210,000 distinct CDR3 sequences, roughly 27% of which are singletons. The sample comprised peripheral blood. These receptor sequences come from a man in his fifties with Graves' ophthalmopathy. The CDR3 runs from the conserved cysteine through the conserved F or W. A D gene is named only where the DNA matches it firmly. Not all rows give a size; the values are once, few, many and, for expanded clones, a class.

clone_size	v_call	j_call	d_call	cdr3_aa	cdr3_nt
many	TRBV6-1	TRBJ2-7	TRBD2	CASSAEAGTSHEQYF	TGTGCCAGCAGTGCCGAAGCGGGAACGTCCCACGAGCAGTACTTC
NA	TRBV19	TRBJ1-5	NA	CASSWTGSRNQPQHF	TGTGCCAGTAGCTGGACCGGGAGCCGCAATCAGCCCCAGCATTTT
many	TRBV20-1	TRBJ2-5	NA	CSASGPLVKAETQYF	TGCAGTGCTAGTGGGCCTCTAGTTAAAGCCGAGACCCAGTACTTC
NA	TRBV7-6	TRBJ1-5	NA	CASSLELRGQPQHF	TGTGCCAGCAGCCTGGAACTGAGAGGTCAGCCCCAGCATTTT
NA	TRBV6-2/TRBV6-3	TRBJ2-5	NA	CASSYSRLSGETQYF	TGTGCCAGCAGTTACAGCCGGCTATCCGGGGAGACCCAGTACTTC
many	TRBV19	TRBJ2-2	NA	CATQQAGELFF	TGTGCTACACAACAGGCGGGGGAGCTGTTTTTT
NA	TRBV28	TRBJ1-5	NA	CASTLGRSSGNQPQHF	TGTGCCAGCACCTTGGGACGTTCCAGTGGCAATCAGCCCCAGCATTTT
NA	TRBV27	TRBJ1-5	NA	CASRPTEKYSNQPQHF	TGTGCCAGCAGACCGACAGAGAAATATAGCAATCAGCCCCAGCATTTT
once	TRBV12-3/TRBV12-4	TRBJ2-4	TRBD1	CASMSRGKNIQYF	TGTGCCAGCATGTCCAGGGGGAAAAACATTCAGTACTTC
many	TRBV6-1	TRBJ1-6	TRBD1	CASRTGEANSPLHF	TGTGCCAGCAGAACAGGGGAAGCAAATTCACCCCTCCACTTT
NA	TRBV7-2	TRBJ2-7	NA	CASRELGIYEQYF	TGTGCCAGCAGAGAACTAGGAATCTACGAGCAGTACTTC
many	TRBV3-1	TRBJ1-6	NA	CASSQDPGGNSPLHF	TGTGCCAGCAGCCAAGATCCGGGGGGTAATTCACCCCTCCACTTT
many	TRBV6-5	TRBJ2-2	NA	CATHLDGSNTGELFF	TGTGCCACACACTTGGACGGCTCGAACACCGGGGAGCTGTTTTTT
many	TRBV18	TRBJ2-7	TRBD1	CASSPLQGAYEQYF	TGTGCCAGCTCACCATTGCAGGGGGCCTACGAGCAGTACTTC
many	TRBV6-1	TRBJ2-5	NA	CASGAGPRETQYF	TGTGCCAGCGGGGCGGGGCCCAGAGAGACCCAGTACTTC
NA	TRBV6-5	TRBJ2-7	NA	CASSYSINYEQYF	TGTGCCAGCAGTTACTCGATTAACTACGAGCAGTACTTC
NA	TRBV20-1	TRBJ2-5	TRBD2	CSAPRLAGGLETQYF	TGCAGTGCTCCTCGATTGGCGGGAGGTCTAGAGACCCAGTACTTC
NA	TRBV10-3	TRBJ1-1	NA	CAISESRQSNTEAFF	TGTGCCATCAGTGAGTCGAGGCAGTCGAACACTGAAGCTTTCTTT
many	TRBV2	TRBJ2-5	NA	CASSARDTSQETQYF	TGTGCCAGCAGTGCTCGGGACACAAGCCAAGAGACCCAGTACTTC
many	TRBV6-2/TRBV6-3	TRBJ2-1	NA	CASSLGLLNNEQFF	TGTGCCAGCAGCTTGGGACTTTTAAACAATGAGCAGTTCTTC
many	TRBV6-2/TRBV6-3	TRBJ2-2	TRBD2	CASSKTSLGTGELFF	TGTGCCAGCAGTAAGACTAGCTTGGGCACCGGGGAGCTGTTTTTT
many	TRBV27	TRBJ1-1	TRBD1	CASSLSGTVEAFF	TGTGCCAGCAGTTTATCCGGGACAGTTGAAGCTTTCTTT
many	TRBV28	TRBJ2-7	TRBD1	CASRYQGANSEQYF	TGTGCCAGCAGATATCAGGGGGCGAATTCGGAGCAGTACTTC
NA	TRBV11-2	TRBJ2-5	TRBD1	CASSLQGVQETQYF	TGTGCCAGCAGCTTACAGGGGGTGCAGGAGACCCAGTACTTC
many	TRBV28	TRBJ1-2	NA	CASSLEEIYGYTF	TGTGCCAGCAGTTTAGAGGAAATCTATGGCTACACCTTC
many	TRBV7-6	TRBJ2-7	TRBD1	CASSPGTGGYEQYF	TGTGCCAGCAGCCCCGGGACAGGGGGGTACGAGCAGTACTTC
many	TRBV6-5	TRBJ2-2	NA	CASSPAGELFF	TGTGCCAGCAGTCCGGCCGGGGAGCTGTTTTTT
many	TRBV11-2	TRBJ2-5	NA	CASSLELEEETQYF	TGTGCCAGCAGCTTAGAACTAGAGGAGGAGACCCAGTACTTC
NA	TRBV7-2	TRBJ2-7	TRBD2	CASSRGQREDQYF	TGTGCCAGCAGCCGAGGGCAGCGGGAGGACCAGTACTTC
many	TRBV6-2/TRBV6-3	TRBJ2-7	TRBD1	CASSSGQGHHEQYF	TGTGCCAGCAGTTCGGGACAGGGCCACCACGAGCAGTACTTC
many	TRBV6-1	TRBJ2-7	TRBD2	CASRAPGLAMEQYF	TGTGCCAGCAGGGCACCGGGACTAGCGATGGAGCAGTACTTC
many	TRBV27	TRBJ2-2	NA	CASSLSWSRHTGELFF	TGTGCCAGCAGTTTATCGTGGAGCCGCCACACCGGGGAGCTGTTTTTT
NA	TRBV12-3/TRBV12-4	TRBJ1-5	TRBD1	CASRGQGSLNQPQHF	TGTGCCAGCAGAGGACAGGGATCCCTTAACCAGCCCCAGCATTTT
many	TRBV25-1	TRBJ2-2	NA	CASSEYSGRGLNTGELFF	TGTGCCAGCAGTGAATATTCTGGACGGGGTCTGAACACCGGGGAGCTGTTTTTT
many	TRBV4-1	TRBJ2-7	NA	CASSQDRGMAYEQYF	TGCGCCAGCAGCCAAGATCGAGGGATGGCCTACGAGCAGTACTTC
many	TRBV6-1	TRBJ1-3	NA	CASSRKTGVSGNTIYF	TGTGCCAGCAGTCGGAAGACAGGTGTCTCTGGAAACACCATATATTTT
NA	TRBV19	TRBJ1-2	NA	CARSRTGTYGYTF	TGTGCCCGTAGTAGGACTGGAACTTATGGCTACACCTTC
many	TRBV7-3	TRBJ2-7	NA	CASSLIPGDEQYF	TGTGCCAGCAGCTTAATCCCCGGGGACGAGCAGTACTTC
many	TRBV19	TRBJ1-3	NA	CASRTTVFSGNTIYF	TGTGCCAGTAGAACTACAGTTTTCTCTGGAAACACCATATATTTT
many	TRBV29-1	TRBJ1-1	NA	CSANDGDTEAFF	TGCAGCGCAAATGACGGAGACACTGAAGCTTTCTTT
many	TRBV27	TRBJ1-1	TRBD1	CASRTGTGFTEAFF	TGTGCCAGCAGAACCGGGACAGGGTTCACTGAAGCTTTCTTT
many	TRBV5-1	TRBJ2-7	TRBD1	CASSPQTGYEQYF	TGCGCCAGCAGCCCGCAGACAGGGTACGAGCAGTACTTC
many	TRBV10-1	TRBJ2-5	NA	CASSQAIKYPQYF	TGCGCCAGCAGCCAAGCGATAAAATATCCCCAGTACTTC
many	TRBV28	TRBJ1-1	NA	CASSFRLRGAFF	TGTGCCAGCAGTTTCCGACTGAGAGGAGCTTTCTTT
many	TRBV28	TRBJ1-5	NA	CASSQGSNQPQHF	TGTGCCAGCAGTCAAGGGTCTAATCAGCCCCAGCATTTT